This record looks at one T cell receptor (beta chain) sequence and its context. Its specific antigen is unknown. The sample holds no much larger clone one base away, and base qualities are not on file. At the junction V is shortened by 2 bases and J by 4 bases, with 17 bases in between. The CDR3 measures 16 amino acids from cysteine to phenylalanine. The DNA shown is the 48-base CDR3, in frame from base 1. Reading the germline V gene gives CDR1 SGDLS and CDR2 YYNGEE. Patients with autoimmune disease history or receiving systemic immunosuppression were excluded from the trial. Peripheral blood for TCR sequencing was drawn from every dose cohort at baseline, at cycle 4 day 1 and at cycle 7 day 1. Samples were obtained from an open-label, multicenter, first-in-human phase I dose-escalation trial of ivuxolimab. Adults with locally advanced or metastatic melanoma, renal cell, hepatocellular, or head and neck squamous cell carcinoma were enrolled in the trial. Before TCR sequencing, CD4+ T cells and CD8+ T cells were sorted from peripheral blood as separate populations.

Genomic DNA was isolated from the sorted cells so that the TCRbeta CDR3 region could be sequenced. The immunoSEQ Assay was used for sequencing of TCRbeta CDR3 regions. TCRdb carries this immuneACCESS record with in-frame sequences only. Its versions omit some clonotypes, under half of them owing to an unresolved V gene in the studies checked, with the rest unexplained. Counted in this sample were some 43,000 clones; about 87% of them appeared once. 10% of the sample lies in the top ten. The data originate from a study of OX40 agonist ivuxolimab in advanced cancers. Some background on the complete study: The costimulatory receptor OX40 (CD134) was targeted by ivuxolimab, a fully human IgG2 agonistic monoclonal antibody. Intravenous ivuxolimab was administered to patients every 2 weeks at six dose levels: 0.01, 0.1, 0.3, 1.5, 3 and 10 mg/kg. Among the roughly 50 dose-escalation patients, roughly 20 had hepatocellular carcinoma, roughly 15 melanoma, 9 renal cell carcinoma and 9 head and neck cancer. The dose-escalation cohort was almost 85% male with a mean age of about 60 years, ranging from roughly 20 to 80. Prior anti-PD-1, anti-PD-L1 or anti-CTLA-4 therapy was permitted, and checkpoint inhibitors had been received by about 44% of dose-escalation patients. Three dose-escalation patients achieved partial responses, one with hepatocellular carcinoma and two with cutaneous melanoma. The purpose of peripheral TCRbeta sequencing was to test whether ivuxolimab changed TCR sequence diversity and led to clonal T-cell expansion. The paper covers the monotherapy dose-escalation part of the phase I ivuxolimab trial, which included N ≈ 57 patients. Overall results and qualifications from the work: At doses of 0.1 to 3.0 mg/kg, clonal expansion of both CD4+ and CD8+ T cells in blood was seen between baseline and week 6. Antigen specificity was not determined for the clonally expanded peripheral T cells. On average, CD8+ T cells showed more expanded clones than CD4+ T cells after ivuxolimab. Low levels of normalized T-cell clonal expansion were also seen in some patients who did not respond. In the 0.1-3.0 mg/kg groups, partial responders had among the lowest normalized peripheral clonal expansion, particularly in CD8+ T cells.

The material was CD4+ or CD8+ T cells sorted from blood, obtained in a trial of the OX40 agonist ivuxolimab. The V and J segments used are TRBV9 and TRBJ2-3, with TRBD2 tentatively as D gene (6 bases match). This TCR was sampled from an adult with an advanced solid tumor such as melanoma, head and neck, liver or kidney cancer. The nucleotide sequence is TGTGCCAGCAGCGTCTCCGGGAGAGGTTTGGCAGATACGCAGTATTTT. This encodes CASSVSGRGLADTQYF.